The 15 T cell receptor beta chains below all came from one sample that was sequenced in a study of control samples from healthy donors and cancer patients. Some clones are missing from TCRdb's copy, which holds only in-frame ones; the method was immunoSEQ multiplex PCR. Of roughly 180,000 clones in the sample, more than 90% were seen once. Sample: blood. These receptors originate from a woman aged 40 to 55 in good health.

The V gene is TRBV2, the J gene TRBJ1-1; 10 nucleotides match TRBD1. The CDR3 contains 14 residues. Germline CDR1 is SNHLY and CDR2 is FYNNEI. With 7 bases clipped from V and 4 bases from J, the junction kept 6 bases outside the gene matches. CDR3 coding DNA: TGTGCCAGCATTCTTGGGACAGGGGTCACTGAAGCTTTCTTT. As protein: CASILGTGVTEAFF.

The J gene is TRBJ2-7, the V gene TRBV4-2; 10 positions agree with TRBD2. Germline CDR1 is LGHNA and CDR2 is YNFKEQ. The CDR3 totals 17 residues. Germline trimming cut 0 bases from V and 1 base from J; bases unmatched to any gene: 6. CDR3 sequence (DNA): TGTGCCAGCAGCCAAGATCACCCAGCGGGGGGGTCCTACGAGCAGTACTTC. Amino acid sequence: CASSQDHPAGGSYEQYF.

The genes are TRBV19 and TRBJ2-3, with TRBD2 matching 9 bases. The CDR3 extends over 14 amino acids. The germline V gene has CDR1 LNHDA and CDR2 SQIVND (reference sequence). Unmatched junction bases numbered 3, after V lost 7 bases and J lost 1 base. The CDR3 DNA sequence: TGTGCCAGTACCGCGGGGGGGGGCACAGATACGCAGTATTTT. It is translated as CASTAGGGTDTQYF.

This chain links TRBV4-1 with TRBJ1-4, with no clear D. The CDR3 sequence is 14 residues long. Germline V gene lookup returns CDR1 MGHRA and CDR2 YSYEKL. V shed 3 bases and J shed 4 bases, with 9 bases lying between them. As DNA, the CDR3 is TGCGCCAGCAGCCAGTCGGAGTATAATGAAAAACTGTTTTTT. Amino acids: CASSQSEYNEKLFF.

In DNA, the CDR3 is TGTGCCAGCAGACCCGGCCAGTACACCGGGGAGCTGTTTTTT. Residues: CASRPGQYTGELFF. V usage is TRBV6-5 and J usage is TRBJ2-2, with D hard to call. Germline CDR1 is MNHEY and CDR2 is SVGAGI. V lost 6 bases and J 3 bases, leaving 11 bases between the germline ends. The CDR3 is 14 residues long.

The gene calls are TRBV5-4 and TRBJ1-1; possible D gene TRBD1, 6 bases. Trimming took 4 bases from V and 0 from J, leaving 10 bases between them. Germline loops: CDR1 SGHNT, CDR2 YYREEE (reference sequence). The CDR3 contains 14 residues. CDR3: CASSTDRLNTEAFF. The CDR3 DNA reads as TGTGCCAGCAGCACGGACAGACTGAACACTGAAGCTTTCTTT.

The chain couples TRBV10-1 to TRBJ2-2, with D unresolved. The CDR3 loop spans 13 amino acids. Trimming took 4 bases from V and 5 from J, leaving 8 bases between them. Germline CDR1 reads WNHNN; CDR2 reads SYGVQD (reference sequence). The CDR3 spells CASSGLYTGELFF. CDR3 nucleotide sequence: TGCGCCAGCAGTGGGCTTTATACCGGGGAGCTGTTTTTT.

The rearrangement links TRBV5-1 to TRBJ1-1, with D perhaps matching TRBD1 (5 bases). The ends were cut back, 3 bases at V and 5 bases at J, with 14 bases in the middle. CDR1 and CDR2 (germline): SGHRS, YFSETQ. There are 14 residues in the CDR3. CDR3 DNA: TGCGCCAGCAGCTGGGACTCCCGAGGAACTGAAGCTTTCTTT. It is translated as CASSWDSRGTEAFF.

This sequence joins TRBV23-1 and TRBJ1-2; TRBD1 matches 8 bases. TRBV23-1 is annotated as an ORF whose role is uncertain. CDR3 length: 12 amino acids. The V gene end was trimmed by 6 bases and the J gene end by 8 bases; junction bases not matched to a gene: 5. This CDR3 reads CASRQGAWGYTF. The CDR3 DNA is TGCGCCAGCAGGCAGGGGGCTTGGGGCTACACCTTC.

The chain has TRBV7-9 and TRBJ1-1; D call uncertain. CDR1 and CDR2 from the germline V gene are SEHNR and FQNEAQ (reference sequence). V was clipped by 1 base and J by 8 bases, with 11 bases between them. The CDR3 loop spans 13 amino acids. In DNA form, the CDR3 reads TGTGCCAGCAGCTTAGTCGCGATGGGGGAAGCTTTCTTT. Its protein is CASSLVAMGEAFF.

This chain links TRBV14 with TRBJ2-7; 7 bases line up with TRBD1. Losses at the gene ends were 1 base for V and 5 bases for J; bases not matched to a gene: 8. CDR3 length: 15 amino acids. Per the germline V gene, CDR1 is SGHDN and CDR2 is FVKESK. The CDR3 DNA is TGTGCCAGCAGCCAAGCCCGGACAGGCGGACACGAGCAGTACTTC. Its protein is CASSQARTGGHEQYF.

V is TRBV12-3 or TRBV12-4 and J is TRBJ2-3, with D possibly matching TRBD2 (5 bases). V lost 3 bases, J lost 6 bases, and 10 bases lay in between. This CDR3 contains 13 residues. CDR3 in amino acids: CASSFTSSDTQYF. CDR3 nucleotides: TGTGCCAGCAGTTTTACTAGTAGTGATACGCAGTATTTT.

J is TRBJ1-2 and V is TRBV6-5; 10 positions agree with TRBD1. Germline values: CDR1 MNHEY, CDR2 SVGAGI. V dropped 6 bases and J dropped 6; count of bases not matched to a gene: 7. The CDR3 is made up of 14 amino acids. CDR3 in DNA: TGTGCCAGCAGCCCACCGGACAGGGGGGATGGCTACACCTTC. It encodes CASSPPDRGDGYTF.

V and J are TRBV24-1 and TRBJ2-2; TRBD2 is a possible D gene (6 bases). From germline, CDR1 is KGHDR and CDR2 SFDVKD. Trimming removed 2 bases from V and 4 bases from J, with 10 bases in between. The CDR3 consists of 15 residues. CDR3 in amino acids: CATSDSWDFTGELFF. The CDR3 region has the DNA TGTGCCACCAGTGATTCCTGGGACTTCACCGGGGAGCTGTTTTTT.

This clone was seen once. The chain joins TRBV6-6 to TRBJ1-3, with D hard to call. CDR1 is MNHNY and CDR2 is SVGAGI in the germline V gene (reference sequence). This CDR3 has 16 residues. V shed 6 bases and J shed 4 bases, with 19 bases lying between them. The CDR3 DNA is TGTGCCAGCAGCCCCGAACCTGCGATTGCGGGAAACACCATATATTTT. Its translation is CASSPEPAIAGNTIYF.